This TCR beta chain was identified during a study of T cell changes during pregnancy in multiple sclerosis. V gave up 7 bases and J gave up 4 bases, with 14 bases separating them. The CDR3 loop spans 14 amino acids. CDR1 is LNHDA, CDR2 SQIVND, per germline (reference sequence). Assay: immunoSEQ multiplex PCR; the TCRdb copy retains only in-frame clones and omits some. The data show roughly 61,000 clones, with more than 80% seen just once and 0.85% to 0.95% held by the top ten. Here the sequenced sample was peripheral blood, taken in the first trimester of pregnancy. The sequence was obtained from a female donor in good health, enrolled as a control in a pregnancy study. The chain couples TRBV19 to TRBJ2-1; D possibly corresponds to TRBD2 (6 bases). CDR3 nucleotides: TGTGCCAGTAATATCGGGGGTTCGTACAATGAGCAGTTCTTC. Amino acid sequence: CASNIGGSYNEQFF.